This is a list of T cell receptor beta chains from one sample in a study of cytomegalovirus exposure and HLA in healthy donors. Assay used: immunoSEQ multiplex PCR; TCRdb lists only in-frame clones, some missing. The table includes 150,000 to 200,000 clones, around four fifths detected once. Sequences were obtained from PBMCs. These receptor sequences come from a man between 40 and 49 years old in good health and CMV-seropositive. The CDR3 runs from the conserved cysteine through the conserved F or W. The order of the fields is D gene, V gene, clone size, J gene, CDR3 protein, CDR3 DNA. The D gene is left open where the match is weak. Only part of the rows carry a size: once, few, many, or a class if the clone is expanded.

d_gene: .; v_gene: TRBV28; abundance: .; j_gene: TRBJ2-5; CDR3aa: CASSPDRVGQETQYF; CDR3nt: TGTGCCAGCAGCCCAGACCGGGTCGGCCAAGAGACCCAGTACTTC
d_gene: TRBD2; v_gene: TRBV5-4; abundance: .; j_gene: TRBJ2-7; CDR3aa: CASSYLAGGGYEQYF; CDR3nt: TGTGCCAGCAGCTATCTAGCGGGAGGAGGTTACGAGCAGTACTTC
d_gene: .; v_gene: TRBV30; abundance: .; j_gene: TRBJ1-6; CDR3aa: CAWSLQGNSPLHF; CDR3nt: TGTGCCTGGAGTCTGCAGGGGAATTCACCCCTCCACTTT
d_gene: TRBD1; v_gene: TRBV7-9; abundance: .; j_gene: TRBJ2-2; CDR3aa: CASSPDRATGELFF; CDR3nt: TGTGCCAGCAGCCCGGACAGGGCGACCGGGGAGCTGTTTTTT
d_gene: .; v_gene: TRBV21-1; abundance: .; j_gene: TRBJ1-1; CDR3aa: CASNKADRVLNTEAFF; CDR3nt: TGTGCCAGCAACAAAGCGGATCGGGTATTGAACACTGAAGCTTTCTTT
d_gene: .; v_gene: TRBV6-6; abundance: .; j_gene: TRBJ1-4; CDR3aa: CASGDKQGTNEKLFF; CDR3nt: TGTGCCAGCGGAGACAAACAGGGCACTAATGAAAAACTGTTTTTT
d_gene: TRBD1; v_gene: TRBV29-1; abundance: .; j_gene: TRBJ2-5; CDR3aa: CSVVTGGQETQYF; CDR3nt: TGCAGCGTAGTGACAGGGGGGCAAGAGACCCAGTACTTC
d_gene: TRBD1; v_gene: TRBV18; abundance: .; j_gene: TRBJ1-6; CDR3aa: CASSPRTGTNSPLHF; CDR3nt: TGTGCCAGCTCACCACGGACAGGGACAAATTCACCCCTCCACTTT
d_gene: .; v_gene: TRBV5-1; abundance: .; j_gene: TRBJ2-2; CDR3aa: CASSLSGDTGELFF; CDR3nt: TGCGCCAGCAGCTTGTCGGGAGACACCGGGGAGCTGTTTTTT
d_gene: TRBD1; v_gene: TRBV11-1; abundance: .; j_gene: TRBJ2-1; CDR3aa: CASSHRGSYNEQFF; CDR3nt: TGTGCCAGCAGCCACAGGGGCTCCTACAATGAGCAGTTCTTC
d_gene: .; v_gene: TRBV5-8; abundance: .; j_gene: TRBJ2-6; CDR3aa: CASSSLFGANVLTF; CDR3nt: TGTGCCAGCAGCTCCCTCTTTGGGGCCAACGTCCTGACTTTC
d_gene: TRBD1; v_gene: TRBV11-2; abundance: .; j_gene: TRBJ2-1; CDR3aa: CASNRQGRYNEQFF; CDR3nt: TGTGCCAGCAACCGACAGGGACGATACAATGAGCAGTTCTTC
d_gene: .; v_gene: TRBV30; abundance: .; j_gene: TRBJ2-3; CDR3aa: CAWRPNPADTQYF; CDR3nt: TGTGCCTGGAGGCCAAACCCGGCAGATACGCAGTATTTT
d_gene: TRBD2; v_gene: TRBV7-9; abundance: .; j_gene: TRBJ2-1; CDR3aa: CASSLLEGGKYNEQFF; CDR3nt: TGTGCCAGCAGCCTTTTGGAGGGAGGGAAATACAATGAGCAGTTCTTC
d_gene: TRBD2; v_gene: TRBV11-2; abundance: .; j_gene: TRBJ2-2; CDR3aa: CASSLAGGPPGGELFF; CDR3nt: TGTGCCAGCAGCCTAGCGGGAGGGCCCCCGGGCGGGGAGCTGTTTTTT
d_gene: TRBD2; v_gene: TRBV10-3; abundance: .; j_gene: TRBJ2-7; CDR3aa: CAISESSSGATYEQYF; CDR3nt: TGTGCCATCAGTGAGTCGTCTAGCGGGGCCACCTACGAGCAGTACTTC
d_gene: TRBD1; v_gene: TRBV6-6; abundance: .; j_gene: TRBJ2-7; CDR3aa: CASRLTDRDEQYF; CDR3nt: TGTGCCAGCAGACTTACCGACAGGGACGAGCAGTACTTC
d_gene: .; v_gene: TRBV28; abundance: once; j_gene: TRBJ1-2; CDR3aa: CASSSDRRYGYTF; CDR3nt: TGTGCCAGCAGTTCAGACAGGCGCTATGGCTACACCTTC
d_gene: TRBD2; v_gene: TRBV4-1; abundance: once; j_gene: TRBJ2-7; CDR3aa: CASSQTAAGGYEQYF; CDR3nt: TGCGCCAGCAGCCAAACAGCAGCGGGAGGATACGAGCAGTACTTC
d_gene: TRBD1; v_gene: TRBV6-4; abundance: .; j_gene: TRBJ2-3; CDR3aa: CASSPGTGHTDTQYF; CDR3nt: TGTGCCAGCAGCCCCGGGACAGGGCACACAGATACGCAGTATTTT
d_gene: TRBD1; v_gene: TRBV7-9; abundance: .; j_gene: TRBJ2-1; CDR3aa: CASSLLGGTGSNEQFF; CDR3nt: TGTGCCAGCAGCTTATTGGGTGGGACAGGGAGCAATGAGCAGTTCTTC
d_gene: .; v_gene: TRBV30; abundance: .; j_gene: TRBJ2-2; CDR3aa: CAWTRGVTGELFF; CDR3nt: TGTGCCTGGACGCGGGGTGTCACCGGGGAGCTGTTTTTT
d_gene: .; v_gene: TRBV7-2; abundance: .; j_gene: TRBJ2-7; CDR3aa: CASSPRSYEQYF; CDR3nt: TGTGCCAGCAGCCCCCGCTCCTACGAGCAGTACTTC
d_gene: TRBD1; v_gene: TRBV2; abundance: few; j_gene: TRBJ1-2; CDR3aa: CASRRDSNYGYTF; CDR3nt: TGTGCCAGCAGACGGGACAGTAACTATGGCTACACCTTC
d_gene: TRBD2; v_gene: TRBV6-1; abundance: .; j_gene: TRBJ2-3; CDR3aa: CASWGVAGGPDTQYF; CDR3nt: TGTGCCAGCTGGGGGGTAGCGGGAGGGCCAGATACGCAGTATTTT
d_gene: TRBD2; v_gene: TRBV7-6; abundance: .; j_gene: TRBJ2-1; CDR3aa: CASSSSGIDEQFF; CDR3nt: TGTGCCAGCAGCTCTAGCGGGATCGATGAGCAGTTCTTC
d_gene: .; v_gene: TRBV19; abundance: .; j_gene: TRBJ2-3; CDR3aa: CASSIDNIDTQYF; CDR3nt: TGTGCCAGTAGTATAGATAATATAGATACGCAGTATTTT
d_gene: TRBD1; v_gene: TRBV2; abundance: few; j_gene: TRBJ1-2; CDR3aa: CASRKNSGGYGYTF; CDR3nt: TGTGCCAGCAGGAAAAATTCAGGGGGCTATGGCTACACCTTC
d_gene: .; v_gene: TRBV2; abundance: .; j_gene: TRBJ2-6; CDR3aa: CASFRLTGANVLTF; CDR3nt: TGTGCCAGCTTTCGGTTGACTGGGGCCAACGTCCTGACTTTC
d_gene: TRBD2; v_gene: TRBV11-1; abundance: .; j_gene: TRBJ2-1; CDR3aa: CASSLASGRARVNEQFF; CDR3nt: TGTGCCAGCAGCTTAGCTAGCGGGAGGGCTAGGGTCAATGAGCAGTTCTTC
d_gene: .; v_gene: TRBV6-1; abundance: .; j_gene: TRBJ2-2; CDR3aa: CASSEIGNTGELFF; CDR3nt: TGTGCCAGCAGTGAGATCGGGAACACCGGGGAGCTGTTTTTT
d_gene: .; v_gene: TRBV19; abundance: .; j_gene: TRBJ2-5; CDR3aa: CASSIDGLETQYF; CDR3nt: TGTGCCAGTAGTATCGACGGACTGGAGACCCAGTACTTC
d_gene: TRBD2; v_gene: TRBV15; abundance: .; j_gene: TRBJ2-7; CDR3aa: CATSVTSGSSYEQYF; CDR3nt: TGTGCCACCAGCGTAACTAGCGGGAGCTCCTACGAGCAGTACTTC
d_gene: .; v_gene: TRBV29-1; abundance: few; j_gene: TRBJ1-1; CDR3aa: CSVEVYPGVDTEAFF; CDR3nt: TGCAGCGTCGAAGTTTACCCAGGGGTTGACACTGAAGCTTTCTTT
d_gene: TRBD1; v_gene: TRBV7-9; abundance: .; j_gene: TRBJ1-3; CDR3aa: CASSLRQGAGNTIYF; CDR3nt: TGTGCCAGCAGCCTCAGACAGGGTGCCGGAAACACCATATATTTT
d_gene: TRBD2; v_gene: TRBV18; abundance: .; j_gene: TRBJ2-5; CDR3aa: CASSPPGTSGRLKTQYF; CDR3nt: TGTGCCAGCTCACCACCCGGGACTAGCGGGAGGTTGAAGACCCAGTACTTC
d_gene: TRBD1; v_gene: TRBV5-6; abundance: .; j_gene: TRBJ2-7; CDR3aa: CASSLTKTGRSYEQYF; CDR3nt: TGTGCCAGCAGCTTGACTAAGACAGGGAGATCCTACGAGCAGTACTTC
d_gene: TRBD2; v_gene: TRBV7-9; abundance: .; j_gene: TRBJ2-4; CDR3aa: CASSLTNWTSGMGRNIQYF; CDR3nt: TGTGCCAGCAGCTTAACGAACTGGACTAGCGGGATGGGGCGGAACATTCAGTACTTC
d_gene: TRBD2; v_gene: TRBV7-2; abundance: once; j_gene: TRBJ2-3; CDR3aa: CASSLGDYRGDTQYF; CDR3nt: TGTGCCAGCAGCTTAGGGGACTACCGAGGAGATACGCAGTATTTT
d_gene: .; v_gene: TRBV28; abundance: .; j_gene: TRBJ2-7; CDR3aa: CASSLLPGVSYEQYF; CDR3nt: TGTGCCAGCAGTCTCTTGCCCGGAGTATCCTACGAGCAGTACTTC
d_gene: .; v_gene: TRBV5-1; abundance: .; j_gene: TRBJ2-1; CDR3aa: CASSLGRNNEQFF; CDR3nt: TGCGCCAGCAGCTTGGGGCGGAACAATGAGCAGTTCTTC
d_gene: TRBD2; v_gene: TRBV6-1; abundance: few; j_gene: TRBJ2-7; CDR3aa: CASSSGLAGGDEQYF; CDR3nt: TGTGCCAGCAGTTCCGGACTAGCGGGAGGGGACGAGCAGTACTTC
d_gene: TRBD1; v_gene: TRBV5-5; abundance: .; j_gene: TRBJ2-7; CDR3aa: CASSLQGADYEQYF; CDR3nt: TGTGCCAGCAGCTTACAGGGGGCGGACTACGAGCAGTACTTC
d_gene: .; v_gene: TRBV19; abundance: .; j_gene: TRBJ2-7; CDR3aa: CASSIRTNYEQYF; CDR3nt: TGTGCCAGTAGTATTCGAACAAACTACGAGCAGTACTTC
d_gene: TRBD1; v_gene: TRBV18; abundance: .; j_gene: TRBJ2-7; CDR3aa: CASSPGKDRSYEQYF; CDR3nt: TGTGCCAGCTCACCAGGGAAGGACAGGAGCTACGAGCAGTACTTC
d_gene: .; v_gene: TRBV5-1; abundance: .; j_gene: TRBJ1-2; CDR3aa: CASSSFGGSEDGYTF; CDR3nt: TGCGCCAGCAGCTCGTTCGGGGGTTCCGAGGATGGCTACACCTTC
d_gene: .; v_gene: TRBV5-8; abundance: .; j_gene: TRBJ2-1; CDR3aa: CASTNIRGFGNEQFF; CDR3nt: TGTGCCAGCACCAACATACGTGGTTTTGGTAATGAGCAGTTCTTC
d_gene: TRBD1; v_gene: TRBV4-1; abundance: .; j_gene: TRBJ2-1; CDR3aa: CASSQDRGLNNEQFF; CDR3nt: TGCGCCAGCAGCCAAGACAGGGGGCTTAACAATGAGCAGTTCTTC
d_gene: .; v_gene: TRBV30; abundance: .; j_gene: TRBJ1-5; CDR3aa: CAWSVQSDQPQHF; CDR3nt: TGTGCCTGGAGTGTACAATCCGATCAGCCCCAGCATTTT
d_gene: .; v_gene: TRBV5-1; abundance: .; j_gene: TRBJ2-5; CDR3aa: CASSPQGQQETQYF; CDR3nt: TGCGCCAGCAGCCCACAGGGACAACAAGAGACCCAGTACTTC
d_gene: .; v_gene: TRBV7-9; abundance: .; j_gene: TRBJ2-5; CDR3aa: CASSLGATQETQYF; CDR3nt: TGTGCCAGCAGCCTAGGGGCTACCCAAGAGACCCAGTACTTC
d_gene: TRBD2; v_gene: TRBV7-7; abundance: .; j_gene: TRBJ2-1; CDR3aa: CASSEGTSGAYNEQFF; CDR3nt: TGTGCTAGCAGCGAGGGGACTAGCGGAGCCTACAATGAGCAGTTCTTC
d_gene: TRBD2; v_gene: TRBV5-1; abundance: .; j_gene: TRBJ2-1; CDR3aa: CASSLDLAGGRNEQFF; CDR3nt: TGCGCCAGCAGCTTGGACCTAGCGGGAGGGCGCAATGAGCAGTTCTTC
d_gene: .; v_gene: TRBV6-5; abundance: .; j_gene: TRBJ1-6; CDR3aa: CASSQNDRPGSPLHF; CDR3nt: TGTGCCAGCAGTCAAAACGACAGGCCGGGCTCACCCCTCCACTTT
d_gene: TRBD1; v_gene: TRBV28; abundance: .; j_gene: TRBJ2-3; CDR3aa: CASRLQGARHNTQYF; CDR3nt: TGTGCCAGCAGGTTACAGGGGGCCCGTCACAATACGCAGTATTTT
d_gene: .; v_gene: TRBV5-8; abundance: .; j_gene: TRBJ1-5; CDR3aa: CASGLSNQPQHF; CDR3nt: TGTGCCAGCGGACTGAGCAATCAGCCCCAGCATTTT
d_gene: .; v_gene: TRBV11-1; abundance: .; j_gene: TRBJ2-1; CDR3aa: CASSLIRNEQFF; CDR3nt: TGTGCCAGCAGCCTAATACGCAATGAGCAGTTCTTC
d_gene: TRBD1; v_gene: TRBV19; abundance: .; j_gene: TRBJ1-1; CDR3aa: CASSETGGTEAFF; CDR3nt: TGTGCCAGTAGCGAAACAGGGGGCACTGAAGCTTTCTTT